The 26 T cell receptor beta chains below were found in one sample sequenced in a study of OX40 agonist ivuxolimab in advanced cancers. Libraries were built with the immunoSEQ multiplex PCR assay. TCRdb limited this immuneACCESS table to in-frame rearrangements with V and J called. A share of clones is missing; checked studies link under half to unresolved V genes, and the rest is unexplained. The sample table records 80,000 to 100,000 clones; approximately 86% of these occur just once. More than 0.8% of the sample is held by the ten biggest clonotypes. The sequences come from CD4+ or CD8+ T cells sorted from blood, collected in a trial of the OX40 agonist ivuxolimab. The receptors were gathered from an adult with an advanced solid tumor such as melanoma, head and neck, liver or kidney cancer.

The chain is built from TRBV5-5 and TRBJ2-2, with TRBD1 as a possible D gene (5 bases). Trimming removed 3 bases at V and 6 bases at J, with 12 bases between. Germline V CDR1 and CDR2: SGHKS, YYEKEE (reference sequence). The CDR3 is 14 residues long. The CDR3 reads CASSSPEGAGELFF. In nucleotides, the CDR3 is TGTGCCAGCAGCTCTCCCGAAGGGGCCGGGGAGCTGTTTTTT.

This clone occurred once. This chain connects TRBV6-6 to TRBJ1-2; the D gene is possibly TRBD1 (5 bases). V was trimmed by 6 bases and J by 5 bases, leaving 13 bases between them. Looked up from germline, CDR1 is MNHNY and CDR2 is SVGAGI (reference sequence). This CDR3 is 13 amino acids long. CDR3 amino acids: CASRGEDGYGYTF. The CDR3 DNA is TGTGCCAGCAGAGGGGAGGACGGGTATGGCTACACCTTC.

The V call is TRBV5-1, the J call TRBJ2-5, with TRBD2 matching 10 bases. CDR1 is SGHRS and CDR2 is YFSETQ in the germline V gene. CDR3 length equals 14 residues. V gave up 4 bases and J gave up 5 bases; unmatched junction bases: 5. CDR3 coding DNA: TGCGCCAGCAGCCCGGGGACTAGCGATGAGACCCAGTACTTC. Translated: CASSPGTSDETQYF.

The chain uses TRBV18 and TRBJ1-1; D unresolved. V lost 0 bases and J 6 bases, leaving 8 bases between the germline ends. This CDR3 contains 13 residues. From germline, CDR1 is KGHSH and CDR2 LQKENI. CDR3 in amino acids: CASSPPTGAEAFF. CDR3 nucleotide sequence: TGTGCCAGCTCACCACCCACGGGCGCTGAAGCTTTCTTT.

This chain links TRBV13 with TRBJ2-2; D not certain. Trimming pared 3 bases from V and 5 bases from J, leaving 13 bases between. This CDR3 has 15 amino acids. CDR1 PRHDT and CDR2 FYEKMQ come from the germline V gene (reference sequence). In nucleotides, the CDR3 is TGTGCCAGCAGCTTCCGCGACGCGGAAACCGGGGAGCTGTTTTTT. The encoded protein is CASSFRDAETGELFF.

The rearrangement joins TRBV5-6 to TRBJ2-1, with a possible D match to TRBD2 (6 bases). CDR3 length: 15 residues. Germline V gene lookup returns CDR1 SGHDT and CDR2 YYEEEE. V lost 0 bases, J lost 9 bases, and 16 bases lay in between. CDR3 nucleotides: TGTGCCAGCAGCTTGGGTTTAGCGGCACCGAGTGAGCAGTTCTTC. It codes for CASSLGLAAPSEQFF.

In regard to this clone: At one boundary the junction diverges from the germline segment, which might be a read error. The rearrangement links TRBV25-1 to TRBJ2-2; 12 bases are shared with TRBD2. The germline CDR1 and CDR2 sequences are MGHDK and SYGVNS. This CDR3 has 17 residues. The CDR3 loop is CASMGPSGRANTGELFF. The CDR3 DNA reads as TGTGCTAGCATGGGACCTAGCGGGAGGGCGAACACCGGGGAGCTGTTTTTT. Complete variable domain (other parts from reference TRBV25-1 and TRBJ2-2): EADIYQTPRYLVIGTGKKITLECSQTMGHDKMYWYQQDPGMELHLIHYSYGVNSTEKGDLSSESTVSRIRTEHFPLTLESARPSHTSQYLCASMGPSGRANTGELFFGEGSRLTVL.

The genes are TRBV7-9 and TRBJ2-1, with no clear D. The CDR3 length is 12 residues. Germline V gene lookup returns CDR1 SEHNR and CDR2 FQNEAQ (reference sequence). Trimming took 5 bases from V and 11 from J, leaving 13 bases between them. The CDR3 protein is CASSVTNGKQFF. The CDR3 bases are TGTGCCAGCAGCGTGACCAACGGAAAGCAGTTCTTC.

The rearrangement joins TRBV28 to TRBJ1-4; D uncertain. The CDR3 has 14 amino acids. The V end was cut by 7 bases, the J end by 5 bases, with 14 bases between. Germline CDR1 and CDR2: MDHEN and SYDVKM. The CDR3 DNA follows: TGTGCCAGCACTTCTGGGCCTACCAATGAAAAACTGTTTTTT. Translation gives CASTSGPTNEKLFF.

This chain connects TRBV7-2 to TRBJ2-3; D not resolved. This CDR3 has 15 amino acids. Trimming took 3 bases from V and 0 from J, leaving 10 bases between them. From germline, CDR1 is SGHTA and CDR2 FQGNSA. CDR3 sequence (DNA): TGTGCCAGCAGCTTTGGCTCAACAAGCACAGATACGCAGTATTTT. Residues: CASSFGSTSTDTQYF.

The chain carries TRBV18 and TRBJ1-2; D remains ambiguous. Germline V CDR1 and CDR2: KGHSH, LQKENI. V lost 3 bases and J 2 bases, leaving 7 bases between the germline ends. The CDR3 is made up of 13 amino acids. The CDR3 DNA is TGTGCCAGCTCACCCGAGGGAAACTATGGCTACACCTTC. As protein: CASSPEGNYGYTF.

The V and J genes are TRBV6-4 and TRBJ2-1, with D hard to call. The CDR3 extends over 13 amino acids. The V gene's germline CDR1 is MRHNA and CDR2 SNTAGT. V lost 4 bases and J lost 6, with 10 bases in between. The CDR3 DNA reads TGTGCCAGCAGTGTCGGGCCCCCCAATGAGCAGTTCTTC. Translating gives CASSVGPPNEQFF.

V gene TRBV7-2 combines with J gene TRBJ2-2; TRBD1 agrees at 11 bases. Germline V gene sequence: CDR1 SGHTA, CDR2 FQGNSA. V was pared by 6 bases and J by 0 bases, with 3 bases of the junction left unmatched. The CDR3 loop spans 16 amino acids. The DNA of the CDR3 is TGTGCCAGCAGGAAGGGACAGGGGGCGAACACCGGGGAGCTGTTTTTT. Its protein product is CASRKGQGANTGELFF.

This clone was counted a few times. The rearrangement links TRBV10-2 to TRBJ2-1; possibly TRBD2 for D (6 bases). V lost 9 bases, J lost 6 bases, and 21 bases lay in between. The germline gives CDR1 WSHSY, CDR2 SAAADI. The CDR3 contains 15 residues. The CDR3 DNA reads TGCGCCAGTGATACCGGGACTGTAGTAAGCAATGAGCAGTTCTTC. Its protein product is CASDTGTVVSNEQFF.

CDR3 nucleotides: TGTGCCAGCACCACACCGGGCCCGACTTTGGGTAATGAGCAGTTCTTC. This encodes CASTTPGPTLGNEQFF. The rearrangement uses TRBV6-6 and TRBJ2-1; D is unresolved. V shed 7 bases and J shed 7 bases, with 23 bases lying between them. Germline V lookup: CDR1 MNHNY, CDR2 SVGAGI (reference sequence). CDR3 length: 16 residues.

V is TRBV6-6 and J is TRBJ2-3, with D perhaps assigned TRBD1 or TRBD2 (5 bases each). The V gene's germline CDR1 is MNHNY and CDR2 SVGAGI (reference sequence). The CDR3 length is 14 residues. The V end lost 7 bases, the J end lost 4 bases, and 15 bases lay between the germline ends. CDR3 residues: CASTFGDDADTQYF. CDR3 DNA: TGTGCCAGCACCTTCGGGGACGACGCAGATACGCAGTATTTT.

This clone was recorded once. This chain connects TRBV7-2 to TRBJ2-3, with a weak D call TRBD2 (6 bases). Germline values: CDR1 SGHTA, CDR2 FQGNSA. Deletions cut 1 base from V and 6 bases from J, with 11 bases between. The CDR3 spans 14 residues. The chain's CDR3 is CASSLVAGGDTQYF. The CDR3 nucleotides read TGTGCCAGCAGCTTAGTGGCTGGAGGGGATACGCAGTATTTT.

A word on this clone: Distinct nucleotide sequences in the sample also encode this CDR3. The chain couples TRBV6-5 to TRBJ2-5; D is unresolved. V was clipped by 2 bases and J by 2 bases, with 9 bases between them. CDR1 is MNHEY, CDR2 SVGAGI, per germline. This CDR3 spans 14 amino acids. The CDR3 nucleotides are TGTGCCAGCAGTTACAGCCAGGTTCAAGAGACCCAGTACTTC. Its translation: CASSYSQVQETQYF.

Only a few counts were recorded for this clone. J is TRBJ2-7 and V is TRBV7-9; 8 positions match TRBD2. CDR1 and CDR2 from the germline V gene are SEHNR and FQNEAQ (reference sequence). The CDR3 is 14 amino acids. V lost 0 bases, J lost 6 bases, and 4 bases stayed unmatched. CDR3 amino acids: CASSLASGSTEQYV. CDR3 sequence (DNA): TGTGCCAGCAGCTTAGCCAGCGGGAGCACCGAGCAGTACGTC.

DNA for the CDR3: TGTGCCAGCAGTTACTCGGGCAGGGGCGCCTACGAGCAGTACTTC. Amino acid sequence: CASSYSGRGAYEQYF. The chain carries TRBV6-5 and TRBJ2-7, with D possibly being TRBD1 (6 bases). This CDR3 has 15 amino acids. Germline CDR1 reads MNHEY; CDR2 reads SVGAGI. V was cut by 0 bases and J by 2 bases, with 11 bases left in between.

This chain connects TRBV6-5 to TRBJ1-5; TRBD1 is a possible D gene (5 bases). This CDR3 region has 13 residues. CDR1 and CDR2 (germline): MNHEY, SVGAGI. V lost 5 bases and J 4 bases, leaving 9 bases between the germline ends. The CDR3 nucleotides are TGTGCCAGCAGTGGCAGGGAAAATCAGCCCCAGCATTTT. It codes for CASSGRENQPQHF.

The genes are TRBV2 and TRBJ1-2, with D perhaps TRBD1 (6 bases). Germline values: CDR1 SNHLY, CDR2 FYNNEI. The CDR3 extends over 15 amino acids. The ends were cut back, 3 bases at V and 8 bases at J, with 19 bases in the middle. For the CDR3, the DNA is TGTGCCAGCAGTGAGGACACAGGGATCGTCTACGGCTACACCTTC. It specifies CASSEDTGIVYGYTF.

To note about this clone: Within the sample, other DNA sequences also encode this same CDR3. The chain recombines TRBV2 with TRBJ2-1, with TRBD2 as a possible D gene (5 bases). Trimming shortened V by 4 bases and J by 0 bases, and 10 bases separated the two germline ends. The germline CDR1 and CDR2 sequences are SNHLY and FYNNEI. The CDR3 is made up of 15 amino acids. CDR3 in DNA: TGTGCCAGCAGTGGCGGGTCGAGCTCCTACAATGAGCAGTTCTTC. Protein product: CASSGGSSSYNEQFF. The full variable domain, with the rest looked up from reference TRBV2 and TRBJ2-1, is EPEVTQTPSHQVTQMGQEVILRCVPISNHLYFYWYRQILGQKVEFLVSFYNNEISEKSEIFDDQFSVERPDGSNFTLKIRSTKLEDSAMYFCASSGGSSSYNEQFFGPGTRLTVL.

The chain uses TRBV9 and TRBJ2-3, with 9 bases fitting TRBD2. Germline values: CDR1 SGDLS, CDR2 YYNGEE. V lost 2 bases to trimming and J lost 5 bases; unmatched junction nucleotides: 9. The CDR3 length is 16 residues. DNA of the CDR3: TGTGCCAGCAGCGTCCGACTAGCGGCAGTCGGAGATACGCAGTATTTT. Residues: CASSVRLAAVGDTQYF.

About this clone itself: The junction shows a germline mismatch at one end, possibly a read error. V gene TRBV7-7 combines with J gene TRBJ2-7; perhaps D is TRBD1 or TRBD2 (5 bases each). This CDR3 is built from 13 residues. Looked up from germline, CDR1 is SSHAT and CDR2 is FNYEAQ (reference sequence). The CDR3 is CASSSDQRGEQYF. In DNA, the CDR3 is TGTGCTAGCAGCTCTGACCAGAGGGGCGAGCAGTACTTC.

To note about this clone: The sample has other DNA sequences that encode this CDR3 too. This sequence joins TRBV2 and TRBJ2-5, with unresolved D. This CDR3 has 11 residues. Germline CDR1 SNHLY, CDR2 FYNNEI. The V end lost 5 bases, the J end lost 1 base, and 2 bases lay between the germline ends. The CDR3: CASSPQETQYF. DNA for the CDR3: TGTGCCAGCAGTCCCCAAGAGACCCAGTACTTC.